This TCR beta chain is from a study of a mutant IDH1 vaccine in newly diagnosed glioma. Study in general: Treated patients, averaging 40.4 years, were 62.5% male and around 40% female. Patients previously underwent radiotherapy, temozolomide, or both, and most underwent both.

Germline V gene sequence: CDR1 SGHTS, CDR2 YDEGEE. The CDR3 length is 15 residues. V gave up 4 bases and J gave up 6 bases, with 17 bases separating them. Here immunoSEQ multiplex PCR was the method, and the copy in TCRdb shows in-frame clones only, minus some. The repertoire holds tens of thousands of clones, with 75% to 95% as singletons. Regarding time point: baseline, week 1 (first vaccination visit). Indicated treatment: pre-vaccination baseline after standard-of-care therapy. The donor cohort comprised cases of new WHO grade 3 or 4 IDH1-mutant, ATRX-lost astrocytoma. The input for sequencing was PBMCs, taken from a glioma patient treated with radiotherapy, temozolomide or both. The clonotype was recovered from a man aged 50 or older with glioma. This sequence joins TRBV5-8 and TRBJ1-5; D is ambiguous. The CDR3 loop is CASSLGSGVVQPQHF. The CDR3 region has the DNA TGTGCCAGCAGCCTGGGGTCGGGCGTTGTTCAGCCCCAGCATTTT.